This T cell receptor beta chain was identified in a study of CD8+CD57+ T cells in acquired aplastic anemia. Study summary: 3.2 ug was the average amount of DNA from sorted CD4+ and CD8+ cells. Healthy donors gave approximately 9.8 million reads on average for CD4+ cells. General study points: Common to patients and controls were around 30 CD8+ CDR3 sequences. Statistical testing detected no significant gap in CD8+ Simpson's diversity between patients and controls.

There are 15 residues in the CDR3. Germline CDR1 SQVTM, CDR2 ANQGSEA. Deletions cut 1 base from V and 6 bases from J, with 18 bases between. Using genomic DNA as the template, TCR beta VDJ and CDR3 profiling was carried out. Via MiXCR, TCRdb re-called the reads, giving one row per CDR3 protein. The repertoire has a few hundred thousand distinct CDR3 sequences, approximately 35% of them found once; the top ten carry 1% to 1.3%. This clonotype was seen ten or more times. Its antigen is as yet unknown. The sequencing input was sorted CD4+, CD8+, or CD8+CD57+ T cells (not recorded which) from PBMCs. The receptor comes from a human donor in good health, serving as a control. The genes are TRBV29-1 and TRBJ1-2; D might be TRBD1 (6 bases). DNA of the CDR3: TGCAGCGTTGAAGCCCCCACGACAGGAAGGGATGGCTACACCTTC. Encoded protein: CSVEAPTTGRDGYTF.